These T cell receptor beta chains were read from a single sample in a study of blood T cell repertoires in COVID-19. The method was immunoSEQ multiplex PCR; TCRdb's version includes in-frame clones alone and lacks a portion of them. The table shows 170,000 or so clones, with about 79% occurring only once. The sample was peripheral blood. Source of these receptors: a woman in her 70s with acute or convalescent COVID-19. Both conserved end residues are part of each CDR3. A D gene is named only where the DNA matches it firmly. Clone size is not always given. Where it is, it says once, few, many or a class for expanded clones.

abundance	v_gene	j_gene	d_gene	CDR3aa	CDR3nt
.	TRBV10-3	TRBJ2-1	.	CAISDNSGNSYNEQFF	TGTGCCATCAGTGACAATAGCGGCAACTCCTACAATGAGCAGTTCTTC
.	TRBV7-2	TRBJ2-1	.	CASSSATPRGYNEQFF	TGTGCCAGCAGCTCGGCGACTCCTCGTGGGTACAATGAGCAGTTCTTC
.	TRBV7-9	TRBJ1-4	.	CASSPDSEKLFF	TGTGCCAGCAGCCCGGACAGCGAAAAACTGTTTTTT
.	TRBV11-3	TRBJ2-6	.	CASSLGQGIGANVLTF	TGTGCCAGCAGCCTAGGCCAGGGGATCGGGGCCAACGTCCTGACTTTC
.	TRBV5-1	TRBJ2-5	TRBD1	CASSATGGLETQYF	TGCGCCAGCAGCGCCACAGGGGGCCTAGAGACCCAGTACTTC
.	TRBV2	TRBJ2-7	.	CASTQGPYEQYF	TGTGCCAGCACACAGGGTCCCTACGAGCAGTACTTC
.	TRBV14	TRBJ2-1	TRBD2	CASSLGSGSLYNEQFF	TGTGCCAGCAGTCTGGGCAGCGGGAGTTTGTACAATGAGCAGTTCTTC
.	TRBV11-1	TRBJ2-7	TRBD2	CASSLAREYEQYF	TGTGCCAGCAGCTTAGCGCGGGAGTACGAGCAGTACTTC
.	TRBV9	TRBJ2-1	.	CASSVVDLEGEQFF	TGTGCCAGCAGCGTAGTTGACTTGGAGGGGGAGCAGTTCTTC
few	TRBV27	TRBJ1-3	TRBD1	CASPSIGQGVSGNTIYF	TGTGCCAGCCCATCAATTGGACAGGGAGTCTCCGGAAACACCATATATTTT
.	TRBV5-4	TRBJ2-5	.	CASSFSGADETQYF	TGTGCCAGCAGCTTCTCAGGGGCCGACGAGACCCAGTACTTC
.	TRBV3-1/TRBV3-2	TRBJ2-5	.	CASSQDTRPQETQYF	TGTGCCAGCAGCCAAGATACCAGGCCCCAAGAGACCCAGTACTTC
few	TRBV24-1	TRBJ2-2	TRBD2	CATSSSGAPNTGELFF	TGTGCCACCTCTTCTAGCGGGGCTCCGAACACCGGGGAGCTGTTTTTT